The clone carrying this T cell receptor beta chain was recorded only once. Authors' processing steps: Counts of nucleated cells, estimated from reference gene primer amplification, were obtained. The assay was immunoSEQ multiplex PCR, and TCRdb's table has in-frame clones only and misses some. V and J calls and clone size are those listed in that table; D and trimming were worked out from the DNA. Counted here are roughly 79,000 clones, roughly 87% occurring once; the ten biggest clones make up 5% to 8%. This sample was included in a study of blood T cell repertoires in COVID-19. Across the whole study: Specimens from acute and convalescent COVID-19 originated in the United States, Italy and Spain. The analysed material was cDNA or gDNA that came from T cells, B-cell-depleted T cells, or PBMCs.

CDR1 KGHSH and CDR2 LQKENI come from the germline V gene. Trimming took off 3 bases at V and 4 bases at J, with 12 bases between the two ends. CDR3 length: 14 residues. The rearrangement uses TRBV18 and TRBJ2-5, with D unclear. This receptor was identified in a woman between 50 and 59 years old with acute or convalescent COVID-19. Material for sequencing was peripheral blood. Written as DNA, the CDR3 is TGTGCCAGCTCACCCGGGTCCCGAGGAGAGACCCAGTACTTC. It yields the protein CASSPGSRGETQYF. Full variable domain (rest looked up from reference TRBV18 and TRBJ2-5): NAGVMQNPRHLVRRRGQEARLRCSPMKGHSHVYWYRQLPEEGLKFMVYLQKENIIDESGMPKERFSAEFPKEGPSILRIQQVVRGDSAAYFCASSPGSRGETQYFGPGTRLLVL.